The subject of this entry is one T cell receptor beta chain. This specimen comes from a study of blood T cell repertoires in COVID-19. Method: immunoSEQ multiplex PCR; TCRdb's copy keeps in-frame clones and lacks some. The sample holds approximately 200,000 clones, about 85% seen once. Germline CDR1 is MGHDK and CDR2 is SYGVNS. V was clipped by 3 bases and J by 2 bases, with 10 bases between them. There are 14 residues in the CDR3. Sequenced: PBMCs or T cells enriched from blood (not recorded which). The origin of this receptor is a man aged 40-55 years who had recovered from COVID-19. The V and J genes are TRBV25-1 and TRBJ1-2; no reliable D call. CDR3 nucleotides: TGTGCCAGCAGTGATACAGCAACCAACTATGGCTACACCTTC. The encoded protein is CASSDTATNYGYTF.